This T cell receptor (beta chain) was recorded in a study of regulatory T cells in long-lasting Graves disease. CDR3 length: 12 residues. The germline gives CDR1 GTSNPN, CDR2 SVGIG (reference sequence). Relying on iRepertoire HTBI primers and Arm-PCR of CDR3 regions, the team built TCR beta libraries. TCRdb re-called the multiplex PCR reads with MiXCR, one entry per CDR3 protein. The repertoire holds 400,000 or so distinct CDR3 sequences, about a quarter seen once, with about a quarter in the top ten. Time point defined: persistent/refractory GD, antithyroid drugs over 5 years with positive TRAb. RNA extracted from PBMCs served as the sequencing template. This clonotype has a handful of counts. One end of the junction does not line up with germline, which may come from a read error.

The material was peripheral blood mononuclear cells (PBMCs), obtained when the disease was refractory, from a patient treated with antithyroid drugs. The sequence came from a female donor with Graves disease. The chain recombines TRBV30 with TRBJ2-4, with D possibly TRBD2 on 6 matching bases. The CDR3 coding sequence is TGTGCCTGGAGTTACCGGGGGTCTCCACCCTTTTTC. As protein: CAWSYRGSPPFF.